This T cell receptor beta chain was sequenced for a study of T cell repertoires in cytomegalovirus infection. Study overall: Well-studied HLA-B-restricted epitopes and recently identified HLA-C-restricted epitopes of CMV were both used in the study. Public TCR beta signatures were indicative of both CMV infection and a matching HLA type. Whole-study results and caveats: Summed public TCR beta family frequency identified CMV carriers bearing the relevant HLA. In two of eight donors, the top clonotype was HLA-C-restricted CMV-specific.

TCRdb recomputed calls from the reads with MiXCR, one row per CDR3 protein. The repertoire consists of 100,000 to 150,000 distinct CDR3 sequences, with 32% occurring once and the leading ten covering about 53%. This clonotype was seen repeatedly, ten times or more. Its cognate antigen is unknown. The CDR3 length is 17 residues. CDR1 and CDR2 from the germline V gene are SGHVS and FNYEAQ. Trimming cost V 2 bases and J 4 bases; bases outside gene matches: 11. Sequenced here: CD8+ T cells from cultured PBMCs, sampled from culture after CMV antigen stimulation. The genes are TRBV7-6 and TRBJ2-1; TRBD1 matches 7 bases. This TCR was recovered from a human donor in good health (CMV status not recorded). Some clones in this sample may be carry-over from other donors' samples. This chain's CDR3 is CASSLHQTGTDYNEQFF. In DNA form, the CDR3 reads TGTGCCAGCAGCTTACATCAAACCGGGACAGATTACAATGAGCAGTTCTTC.